This entry describes one T cell receptor (beta chain). Each PCR replicate from the sorted subsets contained about 180 ng DNA, which is 30,000 or so T cell genomes. The assay was immunoSEQ multiplex PCR, and TCRdb's table has in-frame clones only and misses some. The sample consists of over 2,000,000 clones, 85% to 95% of them appearing once. The sample belongs to a study of shared clonotypes between healthy human individuals. Germline CDR1 SGHDT, CDR2 YYEEEE. CDR3 length equals 11 residues. V gave up 5 bases and J gave up 12 bases, with 12 bases separating them. Naive CD8 populations comprised CD45RO-negative cells positively selected for CCR7, excluding terminally differentiated effector memory CD45RA+ cells.

The sequencing input was naive CD8+ T cells from PBMCs. This chain links TRBV5-6 with TRBJ2-1; D is ambiguous. The TCR originated in a young man in good health. Some clones in this sample may be carry-over from other donors' samples. The CDR3 protein is CASSNGLMQFF. Written as DNA, the CDR3 is TGTGCCAGCAGTAATGGGTTGATGCAGTTCTTC.